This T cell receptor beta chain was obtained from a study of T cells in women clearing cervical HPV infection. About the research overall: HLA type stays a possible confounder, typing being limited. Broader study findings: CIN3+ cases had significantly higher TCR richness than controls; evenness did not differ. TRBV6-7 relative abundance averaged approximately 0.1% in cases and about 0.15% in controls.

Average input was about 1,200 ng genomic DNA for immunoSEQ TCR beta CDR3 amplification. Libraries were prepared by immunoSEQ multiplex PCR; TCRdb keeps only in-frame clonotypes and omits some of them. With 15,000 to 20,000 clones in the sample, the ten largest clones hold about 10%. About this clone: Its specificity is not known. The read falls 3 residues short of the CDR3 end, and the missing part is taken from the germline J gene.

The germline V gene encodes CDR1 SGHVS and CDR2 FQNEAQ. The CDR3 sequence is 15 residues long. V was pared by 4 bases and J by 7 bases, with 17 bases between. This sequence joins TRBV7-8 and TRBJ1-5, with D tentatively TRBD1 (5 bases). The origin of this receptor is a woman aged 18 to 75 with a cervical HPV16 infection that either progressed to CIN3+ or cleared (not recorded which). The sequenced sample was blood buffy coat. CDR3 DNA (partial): TGTGCCAGCAGCTCAGAGGGGAGGGTAGGGCAGCCC. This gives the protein CASSSEGRVGQP. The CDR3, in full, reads CASSSEGRVGQPQHF.